This T cell receptor beta chain was identified in a study of CD8 T cells in ankylosing spondylitis. For TCR beta, libraries came from quantitative 5'-RACE with molecular barcodes. TCRdb recomputed calls from the 5' RACE reads with MiXCR, one row per CDR3 protein. The table has about 540,000 distinct CDR3 sequences, roughly 13% seen once. Whole-study findings and limits: Some motif variants had been reported before (in reactive arthritis synovial fluid and blood). A motif in TCR beta, a set of under 10 highly homologous variants, appeared characteristic of ankylosing spondylitis blood. With a CD8+ phenotype, disease-linked clones were relatively rare in peripheral blood. Matched ankylosing spondylitis synovial fluid reportedly showed significant enrichment of disease-linked clones.

This CDR3 is 15 amino acids long. The trim removed 3 bases at V and 5 bases at J, leaving 7 bases unmatched. Germline lookup yields CDR1 KGHSH and CDR2 LQKENI. In the case of this clonotype: Its antigen is not identified.

The chain employs TRBV18 and TRBJ2-5; 9 bases are a match to TRBD1. Material for sequencing was blood, either unsorted or a sorted T cell fraction (not recorded which). This TCR derives from a male donor with ankylosing spondylitis. The CDR3: CASSPGTGNLETQYF. CDR3 DNA: TGTGCCAGCTCACCTGGGACAGGGAATTTGGAGACCCAGTACTTC.